The 14 T cell receptor beta chains below come from one sample, sequenced in a study of blood T cell repertoires in COVID-19. Sequenced by immunoSEQ multiplex PCR; TCRdb stores in-frame clones only, minus some. The top ten clones hold 10% to 15% of a sample with around 260,000 clones, over 75% of them seen once. What was sequenced was peripheral blood. Receptors were obtained from a human donor in a cohort sampled during active COVID-19.

J is TRBJ1-1 and V is TRBV2; tentative D call: TRBD1 (5 bases). Trimming pared 8 bases from V and 6 bases from J, leaving 19 bases between. Germline V CDR1 and CDR2: SNHLY, FYNNEI. The CDR3 sequence is 14 residues long. CDR3 region: CASVDVRVTSEAFF. The DNA of the CDR3 is TGTGCCAGCGTTGATGTCAGGGTAACTTCTGAAGCTTTCTTT.

The gene calls are TRBV7-2 and TRBJ2-5; maybe TRBD2 (6 bases). This CDR3 comprises 15 residues. The germline gives CDR1 SGHTA, CDR2 FQGNSA. V was trimmed by 5 bases and J by 4 bases, leaving 17 bases between them. CDR3 nucleotides: TGTGCCAGCAGCCAATCACTAGCCGGCGGAGAGACCCAGTACTTC. Its protein product is CASSQSLAGGETQYF.

The genes are TRBV6-5 and TRBJ1-5, with 9 positions matching TRBD1. V lost 6 bases to trimming and J lost 2 bases; unmatched junction nucleotides: 5. Germline CDR1 is MNHEY and CDR2 is SVGAGI. This CDR3 spans 15 amino acids. The CDR3 sequence: CASSPGQGGNQPQHF. In DNA, the CDR3 is TGTGCCAGCAGCCCGGGACAGGGAGGCAATCAGCCCCAGCATTTT.

The gene calls are TRBV25-1 and TRBJ2-5, with D possibly matching TRBD2 (6 bases). The V and J ends lost 7 bases and 0 bases respectively, with 12 bases between them. Looked up from germline, CDR1 is MGHDK and CDR2 is SYGVNS. The CDR3 extends over 14 amino acids. CDR3 sequence (DNA): TGTGCCAGCACTTTTGCGGGGAACCAAGAGACCCAGTACTTC. This gives the protein CASTFAGNQETQYF.

The chain's CDR3 is CASSQQGYKAFF. The CDR3 DNA reads as TGTGCCAGCAGTCAACAGGGGTACAAAGCTTTCTTT. V gene TRBV6-2 or TRBV6-3 combines with J gene TRBJ1-1, with 7 bases that match TRBD1. CDR3 length: 12 residues. The germline gives CDR1 MNHEY, CDR2 SVGEGT. V lost 5 bases, J lost 9 bases, and 6 bases stayed unmatched.

V usage is TRBV19 and J usage is TRBJ1-5; TRBD1 aligns across 8 bases. Germline CDR1 is LNHDA and CDR2 is SQIVND (reference sequence). The ends lost 4 bases at V and 6 bases at J; junction bases unmatched: 2. The CDR3 spans 13 residues. CDR3 protein: CASSRQGAQPQHF. CDR3 nucleotide sequence: TGTGCCAGTAGTAGGCAGGGGGCTCAGCCCCAGCATTTT.

The rearrangement links TRBV10-3 to TRBJ2-5, with TRBD2 identical over 14 bases. The CDR3 length is 18 residues. V shed 4 bases and J 6 bases; nucleotides not matched to a gene: 13. Germline CDR1 ENHRY, CDR2 SYGVKD. The CDR3, as DNA: TGTGCCATCAGTGCCGGGACTAGCGGGAGTTCGGGTGGGAAGACCCAGTACTTC. Amino acid sequence: CAISAGTSGSSGGKTQYF.

This chain uses TRBV5-4 with TRBJ2-3; TRBD2 might be the D (5 bases). The germline V and J ends were trimmed by 4 bases and 6 bases, with 18 bases remaining between them. Per the germline V gene, CDR1 is SGHNT and CDR2 is YYREEE (reference sequence). CDR3 length: 15 amino acids. The CDR3 loop is CASSDPGLPTDTQYF. CDR3 coding DNA: TGTGCCAGCAGCGATCCGGGATTACCTACCGATACGCAGTATTTT.

The V call is TRBV7-9, the J call TRBJ1-6; D remains unclear. V was cut by 5 bases and J by 7 bases, with 9 bases left in between. CDR1 and CDR2 from the germline V gene are SEHNR and FQNEAQ (reference sequence). CDR3 length equals 13 residues. The CDR3 is CASSARLNSPLHF. In nucleotides, the CDR3 is TGTGCCAGCAGCGCCCGACTGAATTCACCCCTCCACTTT.

The chain recombines TRBV19 with TRBJ2-7; 11 bases are shared with TRBD2. J lost 2 bases, V lost 3 bases, and 3 bases had no gene match. This CDR3 is 15 amino acids long. The germline CDR1 and CDR2 sequences are LNHDA and SQIVND (reference sequence). The CDR3 is CASSIGTSGTYEQYF. CDR3 nucleotide sequence: TGTGCCAGTAGTATTGGGACTAGCGGAACCTACGAGCAGTACTTC. Filled out from reference TRBV19 and TRBJ2-7, the complete variable domain reads DGGITQSPKYLFRKEGQNVTLSCEQNLNHDAMYWYRQDPGQGLRLIYYSQIVNDFQKGDIAEGYSVSREKKESFPLTVTSAQKNPTAFYLCASSIGTSGTYEQYFGPGTRLTVT.

The chain links TRBV4-1 to TRBJ1-5; D is uncertain. Trimming removed 0 bases at V and 9 bases at J, with 18 bases between. This CDR3 spans 16 amino acids. Germline lookup yields CDR1 MGHRA and CDR2 YSYEKL. The DNA of the CDR3 is TGCGCCAGCAGCCAAGATCAGGTCGGGAGGTCAGCGCCCCAGCATTTT. It encodes CASSQDQVGRSAPQHF.

This sequence joins TRBV7-9 and TRBJ1-4; no firm D call. CDR1 and CDR2 (germline): SEHNR, FQNEAQ (reference sequence). The CDR3 totals 13 residues. Trimming left V 6 bases short and J 10 bases short, with 15 bases between. CDR3 loop: CASRPNAGGKLFF. In nucleotides, the CDR3 is TGTGCCAGCAGGCCTAATGCAGGAGGAAAACTGTTTTTT.

This chain connects TRBV5-4 to TRBJ2-1; D gene unclear. The CDR3 consists of 15 residues. Trimming stripped 0 bases from V and 4 bases from J, with 11 bases between. CDR1 is SGHNT and CDR2 is YYREEE in the germline V gene (reference sequence). CDR3 in amino acids: CASSLAGGGYNEQFF. CDR3 coding DNA: TGTGCCAGCAGCTTGGCCGGCGGTGGGTACAATGAGCAGTTCTTC. The entire variable domain, with the rest obtained from reference TRBV5-4 and TRBJ2-1, is as follows: ETGVTQSPTHLIKTRGQQVTLRCSSQSGHNTVSWYQQALGQGPQFIFQYYREEENGRGNFPPRFSGLQFPNYSSELNVNALELDDSALYLCASSLAGGGYNEQFFGPGTRLTVL.

This chain uses TRBV7-3 with TRBJ2-1; D unresolved. Between the trimmed V and J ends, which lost 5 bases and 7 bases, there was a span of 12 bases. The CDR3 is made up of 13 amino acids. CDR1 and CDR2 from the germline V gene are SGHTA and FQGTGA. Here the CDR3 reads CASSPPGANEQFF. DNA of the CDR3: TGTGCCAGCAGCCCCCCAGGTGCAAATGAGCAGTTCTTC.